The present T cell receptor beta chain was sequenced within a study of blood T cell repertoires in COVID-19. Study background: The origin of the acute and convalescent COVID-19 samples was the United States, Italy and Spain.

The CDR3 loop spans 15 amino acids. Germline V gene lookup returns CDR1 SGHRS and CDR2 YFSETQ. V was clipped by 2 bases and J by 5 bases; unmatched bases: 8. This clone was detected only once. Participants came from under 30 US areas, aged about 18 to 100 years. Two negative PCRs, clearance, or symptom resolution had been documented for recovered Cohort 3 donors. Per the authors' pipeline: Amplification from reference gene primers served as the basis for estimated nucleated cell counts. Measured with immunoSEQ multiplex PCR; TCRdb has only the in-frame clones, and not every one. The V and J calls and clone size are taken from that table; D and trimming were inferred from the DNA. The data contain about 330,000 clones, 87% of them singletons.

Sequenced sample: PBMCs or T cells enriched from blood (not recorded which). The rearrangement links TRBV5-1 to TRBJ2-7, with TRBD1 matching over 9 bases. The TCR sequence derives from a woman younger than 45 who had recovered from COVID-19. The CDR3 DNA follows: TGCGCCAGCAGCTTACAGGGGGCTACTGGGGACGAGCAGTACTTC. The encoded protein is CASSLQGATGDEQYF. The full variable domain, its missing parts supplied by reference TRBV5-1 and TRBJ2-7, is KAGVTQTPRYLIKTRGQQVTLSCSPISGHRSVSWYQQTPGQGLQFLFEYFSETQRNKGNFPGRFSGRQFSNSRSEMNVSTLELGDSALYLCASSLQGATGDEQYFGPGTRLTVT.